The table lists the clone carrying this T cell receptor (beta chain) with many counts. Its antigen remains unknown. This sample stems from a study of T-cell memory formation after mild COVID-19. Overall study results and limits: Those CD4+ clones that contracted were mainly in CM and EM (CD8+ ones in EMRA).

CDR1 and CDR2 from the germline V gene are SGHDT and YYEEEE. Trimming removed 4 bases from V and 9 bases from J; junction bases left unmatched: 7. The CDR3 contains 16 residues. TCRdb reprocessed the 5' RACE reads with MiXCR, giving one entry per CDR3 protein. Of around 510,000 distinct CDR3 sequences listed, approximately 21% were seen once; the top ten hold about 8.4%. The clonotype comes from an adult woman who had mild COVID-19 (a few samples of this study predate the infection). Cell type and time point are not known. The rearrangement links TRBV5-6 to TRBJ2-1, with 16 nucleotides matching TRBD2. The sequenced sample consisted of PBMCs or a T cell subset sorted from them (not recorded which). The CDR3 protein is CASSPGLAGGQGEQFF. In DNA form, the CDR3 reads TGTGCCAGCAGCCCGGGACTAGCGGGAGGGCAGGGTGAGCAGTTCTTC.